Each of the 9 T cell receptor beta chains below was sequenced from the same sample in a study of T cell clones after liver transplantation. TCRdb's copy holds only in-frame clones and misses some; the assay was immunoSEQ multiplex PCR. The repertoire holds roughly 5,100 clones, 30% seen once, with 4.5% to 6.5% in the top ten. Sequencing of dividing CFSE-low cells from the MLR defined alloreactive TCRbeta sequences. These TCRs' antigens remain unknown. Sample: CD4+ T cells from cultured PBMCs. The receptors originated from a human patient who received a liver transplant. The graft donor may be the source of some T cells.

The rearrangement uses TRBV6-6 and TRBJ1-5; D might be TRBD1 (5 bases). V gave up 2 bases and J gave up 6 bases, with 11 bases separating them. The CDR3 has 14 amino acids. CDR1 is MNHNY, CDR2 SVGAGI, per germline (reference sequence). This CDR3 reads CASSYRAGFQPQHF. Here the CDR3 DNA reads TGTGCCAGCAGTTACCGAGCAGGGTTTCAGCCCCAGCATTTT.

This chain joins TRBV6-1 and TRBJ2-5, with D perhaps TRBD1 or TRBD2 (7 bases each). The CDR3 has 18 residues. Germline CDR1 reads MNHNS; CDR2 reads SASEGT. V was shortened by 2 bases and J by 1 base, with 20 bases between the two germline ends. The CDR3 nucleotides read TGTGCCAGCAGTGAATCGGGCGGGAGAAAGGGGGCCCAAGAGACCCAGTACTTC. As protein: CASSESGGRKGAQETQYF.

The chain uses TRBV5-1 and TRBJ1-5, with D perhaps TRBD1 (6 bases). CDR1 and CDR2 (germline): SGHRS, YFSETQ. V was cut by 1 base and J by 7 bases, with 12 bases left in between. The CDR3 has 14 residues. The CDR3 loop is CASSLWGGGQPQHF. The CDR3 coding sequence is TGCGCCAGCAGCTTGTGGGGAGGGGGACAGCCCCAGCATTTT.

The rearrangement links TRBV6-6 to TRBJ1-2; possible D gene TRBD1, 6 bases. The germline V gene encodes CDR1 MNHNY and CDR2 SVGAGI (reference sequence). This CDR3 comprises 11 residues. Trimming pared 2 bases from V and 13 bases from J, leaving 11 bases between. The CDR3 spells CASSYRTESTF. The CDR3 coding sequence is TGTGCCAGCAGTTACCGGACAGAATCCACCTTC.

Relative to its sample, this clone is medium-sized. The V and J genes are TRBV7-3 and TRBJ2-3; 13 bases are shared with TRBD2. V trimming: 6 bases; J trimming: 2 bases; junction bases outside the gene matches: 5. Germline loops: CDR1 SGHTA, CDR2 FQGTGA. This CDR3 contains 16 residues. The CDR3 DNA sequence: TGTGCCAGCAGGAGCGGACTAGCGGGGGTCACAGATACGCAGTATTTT. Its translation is CASRSGLAGVTDTQYF. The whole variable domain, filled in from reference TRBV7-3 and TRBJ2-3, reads GAGVSQTPSNKVTEKGKYVELRCDPISGHTALYWYRQSLGQGPEFLIYFQGTGAADDSGLPNDRFFAVRPEGSVSTLKIQRTERGDSAVYLCASRSGLAGVTDTQYFGPGTRLTVL.

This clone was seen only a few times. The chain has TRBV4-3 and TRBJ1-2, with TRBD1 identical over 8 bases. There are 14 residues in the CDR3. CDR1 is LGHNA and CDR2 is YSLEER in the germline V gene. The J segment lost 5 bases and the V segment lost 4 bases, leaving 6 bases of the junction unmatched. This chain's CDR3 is CASSPLTGVYGYTF. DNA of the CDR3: TGCGCCAGCAGCCCCCTGACAGGGGTTTATGGCTACACCTTC.

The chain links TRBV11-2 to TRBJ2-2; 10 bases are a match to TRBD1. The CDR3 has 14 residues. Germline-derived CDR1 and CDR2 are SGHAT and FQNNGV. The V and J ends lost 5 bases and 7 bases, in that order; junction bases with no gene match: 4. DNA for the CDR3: TGTGCCAGCAGCCCGGGACAGGGGTACGGGGAGCTGTTTTTT. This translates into CASSPGQGYGELFF.

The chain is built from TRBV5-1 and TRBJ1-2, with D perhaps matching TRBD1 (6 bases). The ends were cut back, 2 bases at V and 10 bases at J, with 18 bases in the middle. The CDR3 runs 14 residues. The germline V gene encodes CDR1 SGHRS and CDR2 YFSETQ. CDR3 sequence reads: CASSFRGLLGDYTF. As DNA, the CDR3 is TGCGCCAGCAGCTTCAGGGGCCTTCTTGGGGACTACACCTTC.

The CDR3 bases are TGTGCCAGCAGCTTAGCAGGGCAGGGGTATGGCTACACCTTC. Protein sequence: CASSLAGQGYGYTF. The chain joins TRBV7-8 to TRBJ1-2; the D gene is possibly TRBD1 (6 bases). V was trimmed by 0 bases and J by 5 bases, leaving 10 bases between them. The germline V gene has CDR1 SGHVS and CDR2 FQNEAQ. The CDR3 length is 14 residues.